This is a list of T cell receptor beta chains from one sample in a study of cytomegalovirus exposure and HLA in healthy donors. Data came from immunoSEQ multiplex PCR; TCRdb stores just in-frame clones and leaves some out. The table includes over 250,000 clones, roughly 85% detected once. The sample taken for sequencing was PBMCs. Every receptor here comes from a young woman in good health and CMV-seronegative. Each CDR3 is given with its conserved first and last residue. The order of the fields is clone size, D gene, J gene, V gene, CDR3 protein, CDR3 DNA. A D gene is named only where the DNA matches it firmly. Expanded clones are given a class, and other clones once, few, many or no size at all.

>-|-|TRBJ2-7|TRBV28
CASSSHRDMLSYEQYF
TGTGCCAGCAGTTCTCACCGGGACATGCTCTCCTACGAGCAGTACTTC
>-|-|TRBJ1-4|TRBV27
CASSYTGNLEKLFF
TGTGCCAGCAGTTATACAGGGAATCTAGAAAAACTGTTTTTT
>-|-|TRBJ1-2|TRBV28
CASRTTGYGYTF
TGTGCCAGCAGAACAACAGGGTATGGCTACACCTTC
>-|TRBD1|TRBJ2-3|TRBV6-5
CASSYRDRGDTQYF
TGTGCCAGCAGTTACAGGGACAGGGGGGATACGCAGTATTTT
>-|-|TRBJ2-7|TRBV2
CASSFPQGYEQYF
TGTGCCAGCAGTTTCCCTCAGGGCTACGAGCAGTACTTC
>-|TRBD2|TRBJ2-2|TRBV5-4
CASSSSGSGLTGELFF
TGTGCCAGCAGCTCTAGCGGGAGTGGTCTCACCGGGGAGCTGTTTTTT
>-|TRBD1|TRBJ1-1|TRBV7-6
CASSLTLLGQGAETEAFF
TGTGCCAGCAGCTTAACCCTTTTGGGACAGGGGGCTGAGACTGAAGCTTTCTTT
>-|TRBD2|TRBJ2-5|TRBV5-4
CASSRGSGGQETQYF
TGTGCCAGCAGCCGCGGGAGCGGGGGCCAAGAGACCCAGTACTTC
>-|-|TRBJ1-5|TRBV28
CASLWGGEPQHF
TGTGCCAGCCTCTGGGGGGGAGAGCCCCAGCATTTT
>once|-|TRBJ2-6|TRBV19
CASTTLSGANVLTF
TGTGCCAGTACGACACTCTCTGGGGCCAACGTCCTGACTTTC
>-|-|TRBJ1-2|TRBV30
CAWSFRVGYTF
TGTGCCTGGAGTTTTCGAGTTGGCTACACCTTC
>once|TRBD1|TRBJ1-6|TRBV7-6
CASSLGLTGGNSPLHF
TGTGCCAGCAGCTTAGGCCTAACAGGGGGAAATTCACCCCTCCACTTT
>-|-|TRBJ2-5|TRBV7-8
CASSAGETQYF
TGTGCCAGCAGCGCAGGGGAGACCCAGTACTTC
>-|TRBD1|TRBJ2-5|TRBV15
CATSGSGTGETQYF
TGTGCCACCAGCGGATCCGGGACAGGAGAGACCCAGTACTTC
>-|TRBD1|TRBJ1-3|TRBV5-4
CASSDTGGVLGNTIYF
TGTGCCAGCAGTGATACAGGGGGGGTCTTGGGAAACACCATATATTTT
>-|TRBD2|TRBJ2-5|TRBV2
CASSRLAGLGQETQYF
TGTGCCAGCAGTAGACTAGCGGGCCTAGGCCAAGAGACCCAGTACTTC
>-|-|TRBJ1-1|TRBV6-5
CASSYSYVNTEAFF
TGTGCCAGCAGTTACTCCTACGTGAACACTGAAGCTTTCTTT
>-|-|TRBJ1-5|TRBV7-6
CASSQDRRSNQPQHF
TGTGCCAGCAGTCAAGACAGGCGTTCCAATCAGCCCCAGCATTTT
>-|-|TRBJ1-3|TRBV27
CASSLSGPYSGNTIYF
TGTGCCAGCAGTTTATCGGGGCCATACTCTGGAAACACCATATATTTT
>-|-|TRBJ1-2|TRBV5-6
CASSLVQVNQGYTF
TGTGCCAGCAGCTTGGTACAGGTGAACCAAGGCTACACCTTC
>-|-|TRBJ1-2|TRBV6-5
CASSTGQNYGYTF
TGTGCCAGCAGTACCGGACAGAATTATGGCTACACCTTC
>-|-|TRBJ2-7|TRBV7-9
CASSLEMAGNYEQYF
TGTGCCAGCAGCTTAGAAATGGCAGGGAACTACGAGCAGTACTTC
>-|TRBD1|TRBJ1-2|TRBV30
CAWSAQGARGYTF
TGTGCCTGGAGTGCCCAGGGGGCGAGGGGCTACACCTTC
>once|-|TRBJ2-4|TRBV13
CASSPAPVKNIQYF
TGTGCCAGCAGCCCCGCCCCAGTGAAAAACATTCAGTACTTC
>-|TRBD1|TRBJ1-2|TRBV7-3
CASSLIWQGDTYGYTF
TGTGCCAGCAGCTTAATATGGCAGGGGGACACCTATGGCTACACCTTC
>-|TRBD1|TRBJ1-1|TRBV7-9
CASSRDREAFF
TGTGCCAGCAGCCGGGACAGGGAAGCTTTCTTT
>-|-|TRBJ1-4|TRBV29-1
CSVGVTNEKLFF
TGCAGCGTTGGAGTAACTAATGAAAAACTGTTTTTT
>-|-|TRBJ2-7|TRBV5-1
CASSPGDYEQYF
TGCGCCAGCAGCCCCGGGGATTACGAGCAGTACTTC
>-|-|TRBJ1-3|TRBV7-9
CAISGAGNTIYF
TGTGCCATTTCCGGGGCTGGAAACACCATATATTTT